Sequencing of this T cell receptor (beta chain) was carried out in a study of OX40 agonist ivuxolimab in advanced cancers. About the research overall: Patients were given ivuxolimab, an antibody that agonizes OX40 (CD134). Ivuxolimab doses were 0.01, 0.1, 0.3, 1.5, 3 or 10 mg/kg every 2 weeks. Whole-study findings and limits: The study found that CD8+ T cells averaged more expanded clones than CD4+. No determination was made of the antigen specificity of the expanded peripheral T cells.

The ends were cut back, 5 bases at V and 3 bases at J, with 13 bases in the middle. There are 14 residues in the CDR3. The germline CDR1 and CDR2 sequences are LNHDA and SQIVND (reference sequence). This clone is deemed medium-sized. Its antigen is not identified. The assay was immunoSEQ multiplex PCR, and TCRdb's table has in-frame clones only and misses some. The sample includes around 20,000 clones, about 71% of them seen just once. This specimen consisted of CD4+ or CD8+ T cells sorted from blood, obtained in a trial of the OX40 agonist ivuxolimab. The origin of this receptor is an adult with an advanced solid tumor such as melanoma, head and neck, liver or kidney cancer. The chain combines TRBV19 with TRBJ1-1; no firm D call. CDR3 coding DNA: TGTGCCAGTAGTCCGTTTGACGGCCACACTGAAGCTTTCTTT. This translates into CASSPFDGHTEAFF.